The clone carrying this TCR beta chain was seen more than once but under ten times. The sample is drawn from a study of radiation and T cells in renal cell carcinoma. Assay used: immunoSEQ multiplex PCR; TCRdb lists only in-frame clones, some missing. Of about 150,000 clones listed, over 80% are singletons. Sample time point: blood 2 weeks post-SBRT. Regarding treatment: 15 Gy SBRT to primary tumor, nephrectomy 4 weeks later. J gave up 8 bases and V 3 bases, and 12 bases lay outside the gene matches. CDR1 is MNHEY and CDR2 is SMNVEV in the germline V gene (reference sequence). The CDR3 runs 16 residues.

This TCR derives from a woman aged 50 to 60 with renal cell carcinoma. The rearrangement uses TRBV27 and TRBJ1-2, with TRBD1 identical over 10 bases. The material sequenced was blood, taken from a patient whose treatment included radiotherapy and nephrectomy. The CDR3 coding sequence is TGTGCCAGCAGTTTGAGCGGGACAGGGGTTACTCTAGGCTACACCTTC. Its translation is CASSLSGTGVTLGYTF.